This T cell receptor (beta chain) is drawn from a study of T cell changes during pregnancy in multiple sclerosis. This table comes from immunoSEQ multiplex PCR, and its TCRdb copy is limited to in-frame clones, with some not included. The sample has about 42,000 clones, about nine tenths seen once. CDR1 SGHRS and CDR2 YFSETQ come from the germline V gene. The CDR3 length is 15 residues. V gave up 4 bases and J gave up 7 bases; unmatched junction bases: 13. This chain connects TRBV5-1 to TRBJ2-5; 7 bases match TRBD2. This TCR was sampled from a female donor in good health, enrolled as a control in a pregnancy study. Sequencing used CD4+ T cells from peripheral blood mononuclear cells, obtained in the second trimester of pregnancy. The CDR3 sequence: CASSPDMTSRATQYF. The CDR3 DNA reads TGCGCCAGCAGCCCGGATATGACTAGCAGGGCGACCCAGTACTTC.